These 27 T cell receptor beta chains share one sample of origin, sequenced in a study of T cells in Graves' hyperthyroidism and ophthalmopathy. RNA transcripts provided the source from which TCR beta CDR3 regions were amplified. The TCR CDR3 first-round RT-PCR relied on the HTBI primer set. MiXCR, run by TCRdb on the multiplex PCR reads, gives a single entry per CDR3 protein. This sample has 700,000 to 850,000 distinct CDR3 sequences, with around a third found just once. The sample comprised blood. These receptors all come from a woman aged 40 to 55 with Graves' hyperthyroidism.

This clonotype was picked up a small number of times. The CDR3 loop is CATFLLQGTGNQPQHF. The CDR3 DNA follows: TGTGCCACCTTTCTGCTACAGGGCACGGGCAATCAGCCCCAGCATTTT. The rearrangement joins TRBV10-3 to TRBJ1-5; possible D gene TRBD1, 6 bases. CDR3 length equals 16 residues. V was pared by 10 bases and J by 2 bases, with 21 bases between. Germline lookup yields CDR1 ENHRY and CDR2 SYGVKD.

The sample holds many counts of this clonotype. The chain carries TRBV7-2 and TRBJ2-7; D possibly corresponds to TRBD1 (6 bases). The CDR3 runs to 15 residues. Germline assignment: CDR1 SGHTA and CDR2 FQGNSA. V lost 1 base, J lost 0 bases, and 10 bases lay in between. The CDR3 DNA is TGTGCCAGCAGCTTAGGTTCAGGGGTCTCCTACGAGCAGTACTTC. Protein sequence: CASSLGSGVSYEQYF.

This clonotype was found once. The chain joins TRBV20-1 to TRBJ1-5; TRBD1 might be the D (6 bases). Germline-derived CDR1 and CDR2 are DFQATT and SNEGSKA (reference sequence). The germline V and J ends were trimmed by 5 bases and 0 bases, with 17 bases remaining between them. This CDR3 contains 16 residues. CDR3 DNA sequence: TGCAGTGCTTCACCTCTGGACAGAGATAGCAATCAGCCCCAGCATTTT. This codes for CSASPLDRDSNQPQHF.

At least ten counts were recorded for this clonotype. This chain joins TRBV5-1 and TRBJ2-5, with D unresolved. CDR3 length equals 14 residues. V lost 5 bases and J 2 bases, leaving 13 bases between the germline ends. CDR1 and CDR2 (germline): SGHRS, YFSETQ. The CDR3 DNA sequence: TGCGCCAGCAGTCCCCGGAAAGCGCAAGAGACCCAGTACTTC. It translates to CASSPRKAQETQYF.

V gene TRBV29-1 combines with J gene TRBJ2-3, with 8 bases matching TRBD1. CDR3 length: 13 residues. Germline CDR1 reads SQVTM; CDR2 reads ANQGSEA. Unmatched junction bases numbered 6, after V lost 6 bases and J lost 4 bases. CDR3 DNA: TGCAGCGTACAGGACAGGGTGTCAGATACGCAGTATTTT. This sequence encodes CSVQDRVSDTQYF.

This clonotype was seen repeatedly, ten times or more. V usage is TRBV20-1 and J usage is TRBJ1-5; D perhaps matches TRBD1 (6 bases). The length of the CDR3 is 11 residues. Germline V gives CDR1 DFQATT, CDR2 SNEGSKA (reference sequence). The V end was cut by 5 bases, the J end by 7 bases, with 9 bases between. CDR3 region: CSAPGVQPQHF. CDR3 in DNA: TGCAGTGCTCCAGGGGTGCAGCCCCAGCATTTT.

The CDR3 region has the DNA TGTGCCAGCAGCTGGGACAGGCGGATTGAAGCTTTCTTT. As protein: CASSWDRRIEAFF. The chain has TRBV12-3 or TRBV12-4 and TRBJ1-1; 8 bases line up with TRBD1. The CDR3 totals 13 residues. After removal of 6 bases from V and 7 bases from J, the junction contained 7 bases not matched to a gene.

In its sample, this clonotype was seen a few times. The chain links TRBV13 to TRBJ2-7; no clear D gene. CDR1 PRHDT and CDR2 FYEKMQ come from the germline V gene (reference sequence). V was shortened by 0 bases and J by 3 bases, with 9 bases between the two germline ends. The CDR3 has 14 amino acids. The CDR3 is CASSLGKLSYEQYF. CDR3 sequence (DNA): TGTGCCAGCAGCTTAGGAAAGTTAAGCTACGAGCAGTACTTC.

Notes on this clonotype: Lacking the conserved final phenylalanine or tryptophan, this CDR3 likely reflects a read error. The chain carries TRBV6-5 and TRBJ1-2, with unresolved D. Germline assignment: CDR1 MNHEY and CDR2 SVGAGI. This CDR3 region has 13 residues. V was pared by 5 bases and J by 2 bases, with 9 bases between. The CDR3 nucleotides are TGTGCCAGCAGTGTTCTCGACAACTATGGCTACACCCTC. This encodes CASSVLDNYGYTL.

This clonotype was detected ten times or more. V usage is TRBV29-1 and J usage is TRBJ1-5, with 10 bases aligning to TRBD1. Germline V lookup: CDR1 SQVTM, CDR2 ANQGSEA. The trim removed 6 bases at V and 7 bases at J, leaving 6 bases unmatched. This CDR3 region has 13 residues. CDR3 nucleotide sequence: TGCAGCGTCCCGGGACAGGGGCTGCAGCCCCAGCATTTT. It is translated as CSVPGQGLQPQHF.

There are many counts of this clonotype. V gene TRBV7-8 combines with J gene TRBJ1-4; D not certain. The CDR3 length is 15 residues. Trimming took off 6 bases at V and 7 bases at J, with 18 bases between the two ends. CDR1 and CDR2 from the germline V gene are SGHVS and FQNEAQ. The CDR3 sequence: CASSPLVGAGEKLFF. In nucleotides, the CDR3 is TGTGCCAGCAGTCCACTCGTGGGAGCGGGTGAAAAACTGTTTTTT.

The chain links TRBV7-6 to TRBJ1-2; 10 bases fit TRBD1. The V segment lost 6 bases and the J segment 8 bases; nucleotides outside the gene matches: 12. Germline CDR1 reads SGHVS; CDR2 reads FNYEAQ. This CDR3 contains 15 residues. CDR3 protein: CASSRQPGTGDGYTF. The DNA for the CDR3 is TGTGCCAGCAGTCGACAACCCGGGACAGGGGACGGCTACACCTTC. Looking up the rest from reference TRBV7-6 and TRBJ1-2 gives the full variable domain: GAGVSQSPRYKVTKRGQDVALRCDPISGHVSLYWYRQALGQGPEFLTYFNYEAQQDKSGLPNDRFSAERPEGSISTLTIQRTEQRDSAMYRCASSRQPGTGDGYTFGSGTRLTVV.

The gene calls are TRBV20-1 and TRBJ1-1; a weak D match, TRBD1 (6 bases). The V gene lost 8 bases and the J gene lost 6 bases, with 25 bases spanning the gap. In germline, CDR1 is DFQATT, CDR2 SNEGSKA (reference sequence). The CDR3 loop spans 15 amino acids. The CDR3: CSHDETPGADAEAFF. The CDR3 DNA sequence: TGCAGTCACGACGAAACCCCAGGGGCGGACGCTGAAGCTTTCTTT.

The chain couples TRBV7-9 to TRBJ1-1; D is unclear. Deletions cut 8 bases from V and 8 bases from J, with 15 bases between. The CDR3 runs to 12 residues. The V gene's germline CDR1 is SEHNR and CDR2 FQNEAQ (reference sequence). Here the CDR3 reads CASSPITEEAFF. The CDR3 DNA follows: TGTGCCAGCTCACCCATTACGGAAGAAGCTTTCTTT.

This clonotype was detected a few times. The chain has TRBV6-6 and TRBJ1-1, with no clear D. From germline, CDR1 is MNHNY and CDR2 SVGAGI (reference sequence). The CDR3 consists of 12 residues. Trimming stripped 5 bases from V and 5 bases from J, with 9 bases between. The CDR3 DNA reads TGTGCCAGCAGTGAAGAAGAGACTGAAGCTTTCTTT. It yields the protein CASSEEETEAFF.

This clonotype has just a few counts. The CDR3 bases are TGTGCCAGCTCACATACAGAGTATGGAGTGACCTACACCTTC. Translating it yields CASSHTEYGVTYTF. The chain couples TRBV14 to TRBJ1-2; no firm D call. This CDR3 region has 14 residues. Germline CDR1 and CDR2: SGHDN and FVKESK. V dropped 8 bases and J dropped 10 bases, with 23 bases sitting between them.

This clonotype was observed once. This chain uses TRBV3-1 with TRBJ1-1; the D is unclear. Germline CDR1 reads LGHDT; CDR2 reads YNNKEL (reference sequence). The CDR3 runs 16 residues. V lost 5 bases and J 0 bases, leaving 16 bases between the germline ends. Written as DNA, the CDR3 is TGTGCCAGCAGCGTCGGGCTAAAGGACGTGAACACTGAAGCTTTCTTT. Translated: CASSVGLKDVNTEAFF.

The CDR3 sequence: CASSNPSGQETQYF. In DNA, the CDR3 is TGTGCCAGCAGCAATCCTAGCGGCCAAGAGACCCAGTACTTC. This chain links TRBV7-2 with TRBJ2-5, with 7 bases fitting TRBD2. CDR1 is SGHTA, CDR2 FQGNSA, per germline. V lost 5 bases, J lost 1 base, and 4 bases stayed unmatched. The CDR3 covers 14 residues.

This clonotype has a handful of counts. The rearrangement joins TRBV7-2 to TRBJ2-2; D gene unclear. The CDR3 extends over 18 amino acids. With 1 base removed from V and 1 base from J, the gap between germline ends came to 16 bases. Germline CDR1 reads SGHTA; CDR2 reads FQGNSA. Here the CDR3 DNA reads TGTGCCAGCAGCTTAGTATCTCCGGCTCCGGGGAACACCGGGGAGCTGTTTTTT. Translating gives CASSLVSPAPGNTGELFF.

This clonotype was detected ten times or more. V usage is TRBV7-9 and J usage is TRBJ2-5; D not resolved. Trimming stripped 5 bases from V and 5 bases from J, with 9 bases between. Germline assignment: CDR1 SEHNR and CDR2 FQNEAQ (reference sequence). The CDR3 extends over 12 amino acids. In nucleotides, the CDR3 is TGTGCCAGCAGCCACACTGGGGAGACCCAGTACTTC. Protein: CASSHTGETQYF.

J is TRBJ1-2 and V is TRBV7-2; D remains ambiguous. The germline V gene has CDR1 SGHTA and CDR2 FQGNSA. CDR3 length: 13 amino acids. Trimming stripped 4 bases from V and 7 bases from J, with 13 bases between. CDR3 DNA: TGTGCCAGCAGCTCCGGGCCCGCTATTGGCTACACCTTC. Its translation: CASSSGPAIGYTF.

At least ten counts were recorded for this clonotype. This chain connects TRBV19 to TRBJ1-2; D is uncertain. The V gene's germline CDR1 is LNHDA and CDR2 SQIVND (reference sequence). The V gene lost 7 bases and the J gene lost 9 bases, with 21 bases spanning the gap. The CDR3 has 14 residues. CDR3 in DNA: TGTGCCAGTATTGCTAGGACGGGGAGTTATCGCTACACCTTC. Protein product: CASIARTGSYRYTF. Based on the CDR3 plus reference TRBV19 and TRBJ1-2, the full variable domain is DGGITQSPKYLFRKEGQNVTLSCEQNLNHDAMYWYRQDPGQGLRLIYYSQIVNDFQKGDIAEGYSVSREKKESFPLTVTSAQKNPTAFYLCASIARTGSYRYTFGSGTRLTVV.

The chain combines TRBV25-1 with TRBJ2-7; D gene unclear. V lost 3 bases and J 3 bases, leaving 15 bases between the germline ends. CDR1 and CDR2 from the germline V gene are MGHDK and SYGVNS. The CDR3 is made up of 15 amino acids. In DNA, the CDR3 is TGTGCCAGCAGTGACAGTGGCCCTAACGGCTACGAGCAGTACTTC. Translation: CASSDSGPNGYEQYF.

The genes are TRBV2 and TRBJ1-2; D gene unclear. The length of the CDR3 is 13 residues. Germline CDR1 and CDR2: SNHLY and FYNNEI. Trimming took 6 bases from V and 4 from J, leaving 12 bases between them. DNA for the CDR3: TGTGCCAGCAGCGCCCTACGGGGCTATGGCTACACCTTC. Protein: CASSALRGYGYTF.

This chain uses TRBV29-1 with TRBJ2-7, with 7 positions matching TRBD2. The germline gives CDR1 SQVTM, CDR2 ANQGSEA. V lost 8 bases to trimming and J lost 0 bases; unmatched junction nucleotides: 7. This CDR3 is 13 amino acids long. CDR3 protein: CSLGAGSSYEQYF. The DNA of the CDR3 is TGCAGCCTCGGAGCGGGAAGCTCCTACGAGCAGTACTTC.

This clonotype has at least ten counts. The rearrangement uses TRBV7-6 and TRBJ2-7; tentative D call: TRBD2 (7 bases). Germline CDR1 is SGHVS and CDR2 is FNYEAQ. Trimming stripped 5 bases from V and 5 bases from J, with 13 bases between. The CDR3 totals 13 residues. The CDR3 region is CASSTPGGNEQYF. CDR3 coding DNA: TGTGCCAGCAGCACCCCGGGGGGCAACGAGCAGTACTTC. Full variable domain (missing parts from reference TRBV7-6 and TRBJ2-7): GAGVSQSPRYKVTKRGQDVALRCDPISGHVSLYWYRQALGQGPEFLTYFNYEAQQDKSGLPNDRFSAERPEGSISTLTIQRTEQRDSAMYRCASSTPGGNEQYFGPGTRLTVT.

This clonotype was counted many times. The chain carries TRBV10-3 and TRBJ1-6, with a tentative D call TRBD1 (6 bases). The CDR3 length is 16 residues. Trimming removed 6 bases at V and 9 bases at J, with 21 bases between. CDR1 is ENHRY, CDR2 SYGVKD, per germline. In DNA, the CDR3 is TGTGCCATCAGAACCGACAGGTTTGGGGCGATTTCACCCCTCCACTTT. This sequence encodes CAIRTDRFGAISPLHF.